This TCR beta chain was identified during a study of CD8+ T cells in alopecia areata. Extraction and reverse transcription of RNA yielded cDNA as the sequencing template. Some clones are missing from TCRdb's copy, which holds only in-frame ones; the method was immunoSEQ multiplex PCR. This sample has some 180,000 clones, with about 53% found just once. This clone appeared a few times. The germline CDR1 and CDR2 sequences are LNHNV and YYDKDF (reference sequence). The CDR3 has 14 residues. V lost 3 bases and J 3 bases, leaving 9 bases between the germline ends. Treatment indicated: oral pan-JAK inhibitor, 5-10 mg twice daily.

The source of this sequence is a human donor with alopecia areata. The chain carries TRBV15 and TRBJ1-5; D ambiguous. Sequenced here: CD8+ T cells sorted from blood, sampled at week 24, from a patient treated with tofacitinib. CDR3 in amino acids: CATSRMRDNQPQHF. The CDR3 DNA reads TGTGCCACCAGCAGGATGAGGGACAATCAGCCCCAGCATTTT.